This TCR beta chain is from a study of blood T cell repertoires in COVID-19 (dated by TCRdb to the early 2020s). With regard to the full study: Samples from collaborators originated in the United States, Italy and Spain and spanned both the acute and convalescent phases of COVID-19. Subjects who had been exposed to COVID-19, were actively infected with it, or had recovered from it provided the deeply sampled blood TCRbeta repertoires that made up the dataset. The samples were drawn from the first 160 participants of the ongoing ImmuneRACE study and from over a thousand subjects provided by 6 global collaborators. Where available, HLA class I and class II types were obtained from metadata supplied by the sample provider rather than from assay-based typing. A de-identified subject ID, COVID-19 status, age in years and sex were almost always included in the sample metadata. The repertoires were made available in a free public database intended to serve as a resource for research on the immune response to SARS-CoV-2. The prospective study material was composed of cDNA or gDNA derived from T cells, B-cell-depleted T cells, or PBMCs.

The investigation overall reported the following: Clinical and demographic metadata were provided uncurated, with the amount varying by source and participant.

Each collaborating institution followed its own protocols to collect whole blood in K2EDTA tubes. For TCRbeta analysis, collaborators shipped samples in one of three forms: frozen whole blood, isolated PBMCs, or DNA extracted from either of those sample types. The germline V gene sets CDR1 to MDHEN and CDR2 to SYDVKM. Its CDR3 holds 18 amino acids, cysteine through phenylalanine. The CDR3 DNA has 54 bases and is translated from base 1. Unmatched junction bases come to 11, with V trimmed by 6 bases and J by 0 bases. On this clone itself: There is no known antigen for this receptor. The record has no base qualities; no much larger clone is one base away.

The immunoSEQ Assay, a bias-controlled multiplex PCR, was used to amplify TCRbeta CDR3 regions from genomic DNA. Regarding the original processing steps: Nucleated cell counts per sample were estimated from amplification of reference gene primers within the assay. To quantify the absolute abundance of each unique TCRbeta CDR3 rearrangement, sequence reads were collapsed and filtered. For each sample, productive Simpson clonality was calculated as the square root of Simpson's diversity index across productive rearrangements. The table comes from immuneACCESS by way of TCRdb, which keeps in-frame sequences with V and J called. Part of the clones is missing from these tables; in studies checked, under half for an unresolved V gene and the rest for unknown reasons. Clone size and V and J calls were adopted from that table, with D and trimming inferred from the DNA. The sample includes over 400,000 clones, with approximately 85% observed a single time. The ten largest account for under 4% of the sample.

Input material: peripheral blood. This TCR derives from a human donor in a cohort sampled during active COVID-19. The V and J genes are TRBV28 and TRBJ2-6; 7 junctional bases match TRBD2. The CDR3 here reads CASRPPGGDHSGANVLTF. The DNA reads TGTGCCAGCAGGCCCCCGGGAGGTGACCACTCTGGGGCCAACGTCCTGACTTTC. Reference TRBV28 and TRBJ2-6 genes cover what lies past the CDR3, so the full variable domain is DVKVTQSSRYLVKRTGEKVFLECVQDMDHENMFWYRQDPGLGLRLIYFSYDVKMKEKGDIPEGYSVSREKKERFSLILESASTNQTSMYLCASRPPGGDHSGANVLTFGAGSRLTVL.